The 4 T cell receptor beta chains reported below all come from one sample, sequenced in a study of shared clonotypes between healthy human individuals (TCRdb year 2020). CD8 naive samples were CD45RO-negative cells positively selected for CCR7, giving a CD45RA+CCR7+ population that excluded TemRA cells. Library preparation employed the immunoSEQ multiplex PCR assay. TCRdb limited this immuneACCESS table to in-frame rearrangements with V and J called. A share of clones is missing; checked studies link under half to unresolved V genes, and the rest is unexplained. The sample includes 1.5 million to 2.5 million clones, with about 95% observed a single time. 1.2% of the sample goes to the ten largest clones. Source material: naive CD8+ T cells sorted from blood. The sample's cell subset or site, from its label and the paper: CD45RA+CCR7+. The receptors were sampled from a man younger than 35 in good health.

The chain recombines TRBV30 with TRBJ1-6, with a possible D match to TRBD1 (6 bases). Germline V lookup: CDR1 GTSNPN, CDR2 SVGIG (reference sequence). This CDR3 region has 12 residues. The germline V and J ends were trimmed by 3 bases and 10 bases, with 10 bases remaining between them. In nucleotides, the CDR3 is TGTGCCTGGAGACAGGGTGGCTCACCCCTCCACTTT. As protein: CAWRQGGSPLHF.

The chain couples TRBV19 to TRBJ1-5, with 7 positions matching TRBD1. Germline assignment: CDR1 LNHDA and CDR2 SQIVND (reference sequence). Losses at the gene ends were 5 bases for V and 0 bases for J; bases not matched to a gene: 4. This CDR3 comprises 15 residues. In nucleotides, the CDR3 is TGTGCCAGTAGTCTCGACAGGGATAGCAATCAGCCCCAGCATTTT. This codes for CASSLDRDSNQPQHF. Full variable domain (rest looked up from reference TRBV19 and TRBJ1-5): DGGITQSPKYLFRKEGQNVTLSCEQNLNHDAMYWYRQDPGQGLRLIYYSQIVNDFQKGDIAEGYSVSREKKESFPLTVTSAQKNPTAFYLCASSLDRDSNQPQHFGDGTRLSIL.

Points on this clone: Other DNA sequences in this specimen translate into the identical CDR3. In nucleotides, the CDR3 is TGCGCCAGCAGCCCTCGGACAGCCTCCTACGAGCAGTACTTC. Amino acid sequence: CASSPRTASYEQYF. The chain links TRBV4-1 to TRBJ2-7, with D tentatively TRBD1 (6 bases). Trimming took off 4 bases at V and 0 bases at J, with 10 bases between the two ends. CDR3 length: 14 amino acids. CDR1 and CDR2 (germline): MGHRA, YSYEKL.

The V gene is TRBV29-1, the J gene TRBJ1-1; D is perhaps TRBD1 (6 bases). The CDR3 has 11 amino acids. Trimming cost V 6 bases and J 7 bases, with 12 bases left between them. Per germline, CDR1 SQVTM and CDR2 ANQGSEA. For the CDR3, the DNA is TGCAGCGTCAACAGGGAGGGTGAAGCTTTCTTT. Translated: CSVNREGEAFF.